This T cell receptor beta chain was captured by sequencing in a study of blood T cell repertoires in COVID-19. Study-level information: The origin of the acute and convalescent COVID-19 samples was the United States, Italy and Spain. Sample material is recorded as cDNA or gDNA derived from T cells, B-cell-depleted T cells, or PBMCs.

The V end lost 0 bases, the J end lost 3 bases, and 14 bases lay between the germline ends. CDR1 is SNHLY and CDR2 is FYNNEI in the germline V gene. The CDR3 is made up of 16 amino acids. Per the authors' pipeline: Reference gene primer amplification yielded estimated nucleated cell counts. Assay used: immunoSEQ multiplex PCR; TCRdb lists only in-frame clones, some missing. Clone size and V and J calls were adopted from that table, with D and trimming inferred from the DNA. Here the sample spans fewer than 200,000 clones, less than 85% being singletons. This clone has a handful of counts. Clinical history as reported by participants underpinned cohort assignment.

Sequencing input: PBMCs or T cells enriched from blood (not recorded which). V is TRBV2 and J is TRBJ1-2, with D perhaps matching TRBD1 (5 bases). The source of this sequence is an older woman with acute COVID-19. The CDR3 loop is CASSEAMPREDYGYTF. CDR3 nucleotide sequence: TGTGCCAGCAGTGAAGCGATGCCCAGGGAGGACTATGGCTACACCTTC.